This TCR beta chain is from a study of HIV-infected patients and healthy controls. The repertoire came from unfractionated whole blood and reflected all unsorted peripheral T cells. About 500 ng RNA was reverse transcribed with alpha and beta constant-region primers. Alpha and beta chain libraries were made separately by chain-specific third strand synthesis with multiplexing indices. A 5' RACE adapter with a random hexamer and the SP2 primer site was joined to cDNA. Via MiXCR, TCRdb re-called the 5' RACE reads, giving one row per CDR3 protein. Among about 9,600 distinct CDR3 sequences listed, less than 9.5% were seen once. The TCR originated in an adult with HIV infection. Specimen: blood, collected before antiretroviral therapy.

For the CDR3, the DNA is TGTGCCAGCAGCACCGGGACAGCCGGTGAAAAACTGTTTTTT. Protein sequence: CASSTGTAGEKLFF. This chain joins TRBV5-6 and TRBJ1-4, with TRBD1 identical over 7 bases. The trim removed 4 bases at V and 7 bases at J, leaving 7 bases unmatched. In germline, CDR1 is SGHDT, CDR2 YYEEEE. This CDR3 is built from 14 residues.